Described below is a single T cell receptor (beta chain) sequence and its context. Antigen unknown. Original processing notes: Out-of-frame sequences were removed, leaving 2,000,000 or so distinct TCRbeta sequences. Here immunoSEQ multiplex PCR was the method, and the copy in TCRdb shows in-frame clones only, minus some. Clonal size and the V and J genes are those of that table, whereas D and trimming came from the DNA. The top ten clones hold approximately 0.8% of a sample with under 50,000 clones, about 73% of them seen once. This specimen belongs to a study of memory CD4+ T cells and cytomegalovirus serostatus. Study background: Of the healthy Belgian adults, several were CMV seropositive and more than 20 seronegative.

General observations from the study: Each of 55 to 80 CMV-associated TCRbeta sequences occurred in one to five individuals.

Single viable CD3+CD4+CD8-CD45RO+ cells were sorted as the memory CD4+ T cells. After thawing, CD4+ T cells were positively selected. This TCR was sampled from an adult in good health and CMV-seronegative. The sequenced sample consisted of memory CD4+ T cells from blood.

The CDR3 loop reads CASSLPFGSSYNEQFF. CDR3 sequence (DNA): TGTGCCAGCAGCCTCCCCTTTGGCAGCTCCTACAATGAGCAGTTCTTC. The chain joins TRBV5-6 to TRBJ2-1, with D unclear. Germline V gene sequence: CDR1 SGHDT, CDR2 YYEEEE. The CDR3 sequence is 16 residues long. V lost 4 bases and J lost 0, with 14 bases in between.